The 19 T cell receptor beta chains reported below all come from one sample, sequenced in a study of control samples from healthy donors and cancer patients. Generated by immunoSEQ multiplex PCR, the TCRdb table keeps only in-frame clones and is missing some. The data contain about 120,000 clones, about nine tenths of them seen just once; the ten biggest clones take up approximately 2.2%. Material: blood. These receptors originate from a woman between 50 and 59 years old in good health.

The CDR3 reads CASRLWGNESPLHF. The CDR3 nucleotides are TGTGCCAGCCGCTTATGGGGTAATGAATCACCCCTCCACTTT. The chain has TRBV27 and TRBJ1-6, with D unclear. This CDR3 contains 14 residues. From germline, CDR1 is MNHEY and CDR2 SMNVEV (reference sequence). Between the trimmed V and J ends, which lost 8 bases and 10 bases, there was a span of 18 bases.

The chain employs TRBV12-5 and TRBJ1-1; no firm D call. Trimming removed 2 bases from V and 2 bases from J, with 6 bases in between. From germline, CDR1 is LGHNT and CDR2 FRNRAP. This CDR3 region has 13 residues. CDR3 bases: TGTGCTAGTGGTTTGTCATTCAACACTGAAGCTTTCTTT. Its translation: CASGLSFNTEAFF.

In regard to this clone: It is unclear where the CDR3 begins or ends on the DNA, so no DNA is shown, and the CDR3 is as TCRdb lists it. The chain employs TRBV19 and TRBJ1-3. The CDR3 has 14 residues if both end residues are counted. The germline V gene encodes CDR1 LNHDA and CDR2 SQIVND (reference sequence). The CDR3 loop reads CASSISVQENTIYF.

The chain couples TRBV5-6 to TRBJ2-5, with a possible D match to TRBD2 (6 bases). Trimming left V 2 bases short and J 6 bases short, with 11 bases between. The CDR3 runs to 13 residues. CDR1 is SGHDT and CDR2 is YYEEEE in the germline V gene. The CDR3 DNA sequence: TGTGCCAGCAGCTTTTCGGGGGAACAGACCCAGTACTTC. Protein sequence: CASSFSGEQTQYF.

The genes are TRBV9 and TRBJ1-1, with D hard to call. The CDR3 has 16 amino acids. The V gene's germline CDR1 is SGDLS and CDR2 YYNGEE. Between the trimmed V and J ends, which lost 0 bases and 1 base, there was a span of 13 bases. CDR3 sequence reads: CASSVAIPPGNTEAFF. Here the CDR3 DNA reads TGTGCCAGCAGCGTAGCTATTCCCCCGGGGAACACTGAAGCTTTCTTT.

The chain has TRBV3-1 (or the pseudogene TRBV3-2) and TRBJ2-2; D remains ambiguous. The CDR3 has 14 residues. Germline CDR1 reads LGHDT; CDR2 reads YNNKEL (reference sequence). V was pared by 6 bases and J by 2 bases, with 10 bases between. The CDR3 is CASRPQANTGELFF. The CDR3 DNA sequence: TGTGCCAGCAGGCCCCAAGCTAACACCGGGGAGCTGTTTTTT.

This sequence joins TRBV5-4 and TRBJ1-1; 7 bases match TRBD1. The CDR3 contains 15 residues. V lost 4 bases and J lost 0; bases outside the gene matches: 6. Germline CDR1 SGHNT, CDR2 YYREEE (reference sequence). The DNA of the CDR3 is TGTGCCAGCAGCCACCGGGACAGCTTGAACACTGAAGCTTTCTTT. Protein product: CASSHRDSLNTEAFF.

The count of this clone is one. The V gene is TRBV19, the J gene TRBJ2-3, with 16 bases matching TRBD2. J was trimmed by 3 bases and V by 4 bases; bases with no gene match: 4. In germline, CDR1 is LNHDA, CDR2 SQIVND (reference sequence). This CDR3 region has 17 residues. CDR3 loop: CASSRGLAGGPTDTQYF. CDR3 in DNA: TGTGCCAGTAGTAGGGGACTAGCGGGAGGGCCTACAGATACGCAGTATTTT. The complete variable domain, with remaining parts taken from reference TRBV19 and TRBJ2-3, reads DGGITQSPKYLFRKEGQNVTLSCEQNLNHDAMYWYRQDPGQGLRLIYYSQIVNDFQKGDIAEGYSVSREKKESFPLTVTSAQKNPTAFYLCASSRGLAGGPTDTQYFGPGTRLTVL.

This rearrangement joins TRBV27 to TRBJ2-1; possibly TRBD1 or TRBD2 for D (6 bases each). This CDR3 is built from 16 residues. Looked up from germline, CDR1 is MNHEY and CDR2 is SMNVEV (reference sequence). Trimming took off 6 bases at V and 1 base at J, with 16 bases between the two ends. The CDR3 here is CASSTLGGPSYNEQFF. In DNA form, the CDR3 reads TGTGCCAGCAGCACCCTAGGGGGGCCTTCCTACAATGAGCAGTTCTTC.

V usage is TRBV2 and J usage is TRBJ2-5; D is uncertain. Germline V gene lookup returns CDR1 SNHLY and CDR2 FYNNEI. Trimming took off 8 bases at V and 7 bases at J, with 17 bases between the two ends. CDR3 length: 13 residues. Written as DNA, the CDR3 is TGTGCCAGCCTCGCCGCCCCCGGCGGGACCCAGTACTTC. Amino acids: CASLAAPGGTQYF.

The chain recombines TRBV6-4 with TRBJ1-1, with D possibly matching TRBD1 (6 bases). V lost 3 bases and J 6 bases, leaving 11 bases between the germline ends. This CDR3 region has 13 residues. CDR1 is MRHNA and CDR2 is SNTAGT in the germline V gene. The CDR3 region has the DNA TGTGCCAGCAGTGAGTTCGGGGGCTCTGAAGCTTTCTTT. This encodes CASSEFGGSEAFF.

Concerning this clone: The junction departs from germline at one end; a sequencing error may be responsible. This rearrangement joins TRBV15 to TRBJ2-5; 9 bases are shared with TRBD2. The germline CDR1 and CDR2 sequences are LNHNV and YYDKDF (reference sequence). The CDR3 runs 19 residues. The CDR3 nucleotides read TGCCCCCCCCGCCGCGGGGGGCGGGGGGGGGCCGGGGGCCAAGAGACCCAGTACTTC. Protein sequence: CPPRRGGRGGAGGQETQYF.

This chain connects TRBV7-2 to TRBJ2-1, with TRBD2 matching 10 bases. Germline V gene lookup returns CDR1 SGHTA and CDR2 FQGNSA. Trimming took 1 base from V and 9 from J; bases not matched to a gene: 12. The length of the CDR3 is 17 residues. The CDR3 sequence: CASSLGRLAGPGSEQFF. In nucleotides, the CDR3 is TGTGCCAGCAGCTTAGGAAGACTAGCGGGCCCTGGAAGTGAGCAGTTCTTC. The full variable domain, in which reference TRBV7-2 and TRBJ2-1 provide the parts outside the CDR3, is GAGVSQSPSNKVTEKGKDVELRCDPISGHTALYWYRQSLGQGLEFLIYFQGNSAPDKSGLPSDRFSAERTGGSVSTLTIQRTQQEDSAVYLCASSLGRLAGPGSEQFFGPGTRLTVL.

The chain links TRBV19 to TRBJ1-5, with D maybe TRBD1 (5 bases). The germline V gene encodes CDR1 LNHDA and CDR2 SQIVND (reference sequence). This CDR3 is built from 15 residues. V was pared by 5 bases and J by 0 bases, with 11 bases between. The CDR3 DNA reads TGTGCCAGTAGTCCCCAGGGTCATAGCAATCAGCCCCAGCATTTT. This gives the protein CASSPQGHSNQPQHF. The full variable domain, rest sourced from reference TRBV19 and TRBJ1-5, is DGGITQSPKYLFRKEGQNVTLSCEQNLNHDAMYWYRQDPGQGLRLIYYSQIVNDFQKGDIAEGYSVSREKKESFPLTVTSAQKNPTAFYLCASSPQGHSNQPQHFGDGTRLSIL.

The chain links TRBV2 to TRBJ1-6; no reliable D call. Germline lookup yields CDR1 SNHLY and CDR2 FYNNEI. Trimming took off 3 bases at V and 7 bases at J, with 10 bases between the two ends. The CDR3 loop spans 14 amino acids. CDR3 bases: TGTGCCAGCAGTGAGAGGCAGATGAATTCACCCCTCCACTTT. This gives the protein CASSERQMNSPLHF.

This rearrangement joins TRBV28 to TRBJ2-5; the D gene is possibly TRBD1 (6 bases). V shed 6 bases and J shed 0 bases, with 17 bases lying between them. The CDR3 covers 16 residues. The germline CDR1 and CDR2 sequences are MDHEN and SYDVKM. In DNA, the CDR3 is TGTGCCAGCAGGCCTGACAGGATAACGTACCAAGAGACCCAGTACTTC. It is translated as CASRPDRITYQETQYF.

This clone appeared a single time. The chain couples TRBV5-1 to TRBJ2-1; 7 nucleotides align to TRBD2. Germline V lookup: CDR1 SGHRS, CDR2 YFSETQ. J lost 6 bases, V lost 0 bases, and 6 bases had no gene match. The CDR3 is 15 residues long. The CDR3 region is CASSLGGGPGNEQFF. DNA for the CDR3: TGCGCCAGCAGCTTGGGGGGAGGGCCGGGCAATGAGCAGTTCTTC. Supplemented by reference TRBV5-1 and TRBJ2-1, the full variable domain reads KAGVTQTPRYLIKTRGQQVTLSCSPISGHRSVSWYQQTPGQGLQFLFEYFSETQRNKGNFPGRFSGRQFSNSRSEMNVSTLELGDSALYLCASSLGGGPGNEQFFGPGTRLTVL.

This chain links TRBV5-5 with TRBJ1-1; no reliable D call. Trimming removed 6 bases from V and 7 bases from J, with 19 bases in between. The CDR3 contains 14 residues. In germline, CDR1 is SGHKS, CDR2 YYEKEE (reference sequence). This CDR3 reads CASTASWFRGEAFF. The CDR3 DNA is TGTGCCAGCACCGCGTCGTGGTTTCGCGGTGAAGCTTTCTTT.

V gene TRBV11-2 combines with J gene TRBJ2-2; D might be TRBD1 (5 bases). Looked up from germline, CDR1 is SGHAT and CDR2 is FQNNGV. V was shortened by 2 bases and J by 6 bases, with 13 bases between the two germline ends. This CDR3 is 15 amino acids long. CDR3 DNA: TGTGCCAGCAGCTTAAATTCTTGGGGCCCCGGGGAGCTGTTTTTT. Translation: CASSLNSWGPGELFF.